This T cell receptor beta chain was found in a study of cytomegalovirus exposure and HLA in healthy donors. About the research overall: A subsequent analysis reported that the roughly 120 validation repertoires were produced on the same platform that had also been used for the 600 to 700 first-cohort repertoires.

The donors were members of the validation cohort comprising over a hundred subjects, separate from the approximately 630-subject first cohort. Trimming left V 5 bases short and J 1 base short, with 7 bases between. The CDR3 spans 13 residues. Germline assignment: CDR1 LGHNA and CDR2 YNFKEQ. Only in-frame clones appear in the TCRdb table, and some are missing; sequencing was by immunoSEQ multiplex PCR. Of 200,000 to 250,000 clones in the sample, about nine tenths were seen once. The source is a woman aged 18-29 years in good health and CMV-seropositive. Specimen: PBMCs. This rearrangement joins TRBV4-2 to TRBJ2-3; D not certain. CDR3 residues: CASSALGTDTQYF. The CDR3 region has the DNA TGTGCCAGCAGCGCCCTAGGCACAGATACGCAGTATTTT.